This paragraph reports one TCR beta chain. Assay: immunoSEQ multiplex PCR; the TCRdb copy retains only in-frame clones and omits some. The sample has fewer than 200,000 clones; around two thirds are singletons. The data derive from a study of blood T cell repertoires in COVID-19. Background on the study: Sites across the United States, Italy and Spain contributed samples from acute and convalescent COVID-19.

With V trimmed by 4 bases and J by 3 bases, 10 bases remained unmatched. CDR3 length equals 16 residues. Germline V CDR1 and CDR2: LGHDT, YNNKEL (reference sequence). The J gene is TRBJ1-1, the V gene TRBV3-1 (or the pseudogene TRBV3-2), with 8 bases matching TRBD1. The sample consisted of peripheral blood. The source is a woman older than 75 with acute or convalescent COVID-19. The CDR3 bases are TGTGCCAGCAGCCCCCTCGATGTACAGGGGGACACTGAAGCTTTCTTT. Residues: CASSPLDVQGDTEAFF.